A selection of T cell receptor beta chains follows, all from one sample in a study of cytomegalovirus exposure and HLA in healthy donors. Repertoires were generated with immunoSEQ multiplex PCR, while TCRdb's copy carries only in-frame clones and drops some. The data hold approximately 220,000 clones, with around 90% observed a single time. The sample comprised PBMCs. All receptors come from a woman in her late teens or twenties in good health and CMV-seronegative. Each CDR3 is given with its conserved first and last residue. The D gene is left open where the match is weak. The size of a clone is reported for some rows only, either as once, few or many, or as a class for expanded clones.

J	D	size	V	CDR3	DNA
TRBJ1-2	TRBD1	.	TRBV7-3	CASSSTGGNDYGYTF	TGTGCCAGCAGCTCGACAGGGGGCAATGACTATGGCTACACCTTC
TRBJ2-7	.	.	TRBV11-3	CASSLGLKGEQYF	TGTGCCAGCAGCTTGGGCCTCAAGGGGGAGCAGTACTTC
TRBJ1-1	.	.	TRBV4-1	CASSQDYAGVDTEAFF	TGCGCCAGCAGCCAAGATTACGCAGGTGTAGACACTGAAGCTTTCTTT
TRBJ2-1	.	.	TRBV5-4	CASSLVLDNEQFF	TGTGCCAGCAGCTTGGTACTAGACAATGAGCAGTTCTTC
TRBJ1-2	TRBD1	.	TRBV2	CARKTGPVSYGYTF	TGTGCCAGAAAGACAGGGCCCGTCTCCTATGGCTACACCTTC
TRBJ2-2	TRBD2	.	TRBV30	CAWSVRWLAGEGHGELFF	TGTGCCTGGAGTGTAAGATGGCTAGCGGGAGAGGGTCACGGGGAGCTGTTTTTT
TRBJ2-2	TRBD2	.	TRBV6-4	CASSDFPGLPTGELFF	TGTGCCAGCAGTGACTTCCCGGGACTACCCACCGGGGAGCTGTTTTTT
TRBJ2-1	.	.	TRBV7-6	CASSADTYNEQFF	TGTGCCAGCAGCGCGGACACTTACAATGAGCAGTTCTTC
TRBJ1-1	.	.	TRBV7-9	CASSLPTGQNTEAFF	TGTGCCAGCAGCTTACCGACGGGACAGAACACTGAAGCTTTCTTT
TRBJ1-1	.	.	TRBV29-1	CSVRREGTEAFF	TGCAGCGTTCGCAGGGAGGGCACTGAAGCTTTCTTT
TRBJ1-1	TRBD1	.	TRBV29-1	CSGRQGQRTEAFF	TGCAGCGGTAGACAGGGGCAGCGGACTGAAGCTTTCTTT
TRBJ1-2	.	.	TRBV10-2	CASAGVAGRKNYGYTF	TGCGCCAGCGCAGGCGTAGCGGGACGCAAGAACTATGGCTACACCTTC
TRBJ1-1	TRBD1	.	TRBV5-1	CASSLRAGGWTEAFF	TGCGCCAGCAGCTTAAGGGCAGGGGGATGGACTGAAGCTTTCTTT
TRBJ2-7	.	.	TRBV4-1	CASSQGEEGYEQYF	TGCGCCAGCAGCCAAGGAGAGGAGGGTTACGAGCAGTACTTC
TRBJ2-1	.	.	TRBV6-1	CASREQGSSNEQFF	TGTGCCAGCAGAGAACAGGGCTCGTCCAATGAGCAGTTCTTC
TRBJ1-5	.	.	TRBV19	CASSVRGPNQPQHF	TGTGCCAGTAGTGTCAGGGGACCCAATCAGCCCCAGCATTTT
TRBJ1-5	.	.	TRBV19	CASSKSSGIGQPQHF	TGTGCCAGTAGTAAGAGTTCAGGGATTGGACAGCCCCAGCATTTT
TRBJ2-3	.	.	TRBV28	CASSLSRDGTDTQYF	TGTGCCAGCAGTTTATCACGGGATGGCACAGATACGCAGTATTTT
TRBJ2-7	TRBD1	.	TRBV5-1	CASSPRGQGAYEQYF	TGCGCCAGCAGCCCCAGGGGACAGGGGGCCTACGAGCAGTACTTC
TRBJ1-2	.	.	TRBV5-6	CASSLVQGYGYTF	TGTGCCAGCAGCTTGGTCCAGGGCTATGGCTACACCTTC
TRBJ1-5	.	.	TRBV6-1	CASSELGTAGGQPQHF	TGTGCCAGCAGTGAGCTCGGAACAGCGGGCGGGCAGCCCCAGCATTTT
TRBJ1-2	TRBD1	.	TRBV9	CASSVALDRGHGYTF	TGTGCCAGCAGCGTAGCTCTGGACAGGGGTCATGGCTACACCTTC
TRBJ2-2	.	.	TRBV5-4	CASSPSYEVADTGELFF	TGTGCCAGCAGCCCCTCTTATGAGGTAGCGGACACCGGGGAGCTGTTTTTT
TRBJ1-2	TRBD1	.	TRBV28	CASSLRQGGTAVLSYTF	TGTGCCAGCAGTCTACGACAGGGGGGGACGGCGGTTCTTAGCTACACCTTC
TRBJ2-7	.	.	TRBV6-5	CASNGAGVWNEQYF	TGTGCCAGCAATGGTGCGGGCGTTTGGAACGAGCAGTACTTC
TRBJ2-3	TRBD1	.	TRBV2	CASSEATTGFTDTQYF	TGTGCCAGCAGTGAAGCGACGACAGGGTTCACAGATACGCAGTATTTT
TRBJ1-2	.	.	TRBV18	CASSSPTGQGYTF	TGTGCCAGCTCATCCCCAACGGGTCAGGGCTACACCTTC
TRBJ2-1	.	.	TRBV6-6	CASDGLGNEQFF	TGTGCTTCGGACGGACTTGGTAATGAGCAGTTCTTC
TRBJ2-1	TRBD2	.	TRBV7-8	CASSVTGTSGAYNEQFF	TGTGCCAGCAGCGTAACCGGGACTAGCGGGGCCTACAATGAGCAGTTCTTC
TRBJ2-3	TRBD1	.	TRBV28	CASSLFGTGGFTDTQYF	TGTGCCAGCAGTTTATTCGGCACAGGGGGATTCACAGATACGCAGTATTTT
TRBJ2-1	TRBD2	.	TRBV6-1	CASSESISGIAYNEQFF	TGTGCCAGCAGTGAAAGTATTAGCGGGATTGCCTACAATGAGCAGTTCTTC
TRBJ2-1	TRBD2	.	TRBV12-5	CASGLALLAPSYNEQFF	TGTGCTAGTGGTTTGGCGTTACTAGCGCCATCCTACAATGAGCAGTTCTTC
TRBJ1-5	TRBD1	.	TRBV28	CASSSGTGLSGNQPQHF	TGTGCCAGCAGCTCCGGGACAGGGTTGAGTGGCAATCAGCCCCAGCATTTT
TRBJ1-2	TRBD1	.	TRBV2	CASKEGQGENYGYTF	TGTGCCAGCAAAGAAGGACAGGGGGAAAACTATGGCTACACCTTC
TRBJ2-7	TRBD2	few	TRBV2	CASRGGDEQYF	TGTGCCAGCAGGGGAGGGGACGAGCAGTACTTC
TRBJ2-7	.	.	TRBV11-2	CASSLGDSYYEQYF	TGTGCCAGCAGCTTAGGCGACTCCTACTACGAGCAGTACTTC
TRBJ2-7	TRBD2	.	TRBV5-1	CASSLGTSGRLSF	TGCGCCAGCAGCCTAGGGACTAGCGGGAGGCTTAGCTTC
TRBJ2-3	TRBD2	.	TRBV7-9	CASSLRLAGGRAGQYF	TGTGCCAGCAGCTTGAGACTAGCGGGAGGTCGCGCTGGGCAGTATTTT
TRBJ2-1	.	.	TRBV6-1	CASSDRDNNEQFF	TGTGCCAGCAGTGACAGGGACAACAATGAGCAGTTCTTC
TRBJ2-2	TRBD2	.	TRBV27	CASRGETSGRADTGELFF	TGTGCCAGCAGGGGGGAGACTAGCGGGAGGGCAGACACCGGGGAGCTGTTTTTT
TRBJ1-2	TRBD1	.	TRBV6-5	CASSYSVRQGGGYTF	TGTGCCAGCAGTTACTCAGTTCGACAGGGCGGTGGCTACACCTTC
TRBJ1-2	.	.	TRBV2	CASSERVIYGYTF	TGTGCCAGCAGTGAACGAGTCATCTATGGCTACACCTTC
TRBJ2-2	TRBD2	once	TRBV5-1	CASSPGTSGRTGELFF	TGCGCCAGCAGCCCTGGGACTAGCGGGAGAACCGGGGAGCTGTTTTTT
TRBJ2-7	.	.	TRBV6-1	CASSPLRGNIYEQYF	TGTGCCAGCAGCCCCTTACGGGGAAACATCTACGAGCAGTACTTC
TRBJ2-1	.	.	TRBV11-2	CASSLGGGNEQFF	TGTGCCAGCAGCTTAGGGGGCGGAAATGAGCAGTTCTTC
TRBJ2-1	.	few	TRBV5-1	CASRPRGTPRRDEQFF	TGCGCCAGCAGACCCCGGGGAACACCTCGAAGGGATGAGCAGTTCTTC
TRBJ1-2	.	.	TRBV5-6	CASSLVANYGYTF	TGTGCCAGCAGCTTGGTCGCTAACTATGGCTACACCTTC
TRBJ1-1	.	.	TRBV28	CASSLFQGPEAFF	TGTGCCAGCAGTTTATTCCAGGGCCCTGAAGCTTTCTTT
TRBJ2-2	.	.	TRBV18	CASSPKLDTGELFF	TGTGCCAGCTCACCCAAACTGGACACCGGGGAGCTGTTTTTT